The T cell receptor beta chain described here comes from a study of T cells after yellow fever vaccination. Losses at the gene ends were 6 bases for V and 5 bases for J; bases not matched to a gene: 6. The length of the CDR3 is 14 residues. TCRdb re-derived calls from the 5' RACE reads in MiXCR, one entry per CDR3 protein. Of some 500,000 distinct CDR3 sequences in the sample, about 13% are singletons; the top ten hold 11% to 15%. This clonotype showed up just a few times. This clonotype originated in a man aged 30-40 years who received the YFV17D yellow fever vaccine. The chain carries TRBV12-3 or TRBV12-4 and TRBJ2-5; the match to TRBD2 covers 10 bases. The starting material was PBMCs, obtained on the day of the yellow fever booster vaccination. The chain's CDR3 is CASRFSGRVETQYF. In DNA form, the CDR3 reads TGTGCCAGCAGGTTCAGCGGGAGGGTGGAGACCCAGTACTTC.